This TCR beta chain was captured in a study of identical twins. Study-level findings and limits: An excess of low generation probability was shown by twin-shared out-of-frame alpha sequences. Cord blood beta clonotypes present at high abundance carried fewer insertions; no such pattern appeared in memory repertoires.

MiXCR, applied by TCRdb to the 5' RACE reads, yields one record per CDR3 protein. The sample lists 200,000 to 250,000 distinct CDR3 sequences, around 6.6% occurring once. This CDR3 has 14 residues. V shed 0 bases and J shed 5 bases, with 6 bases lying between them. In germline, CDR1 is SGHRS, CDR2 YFSETQ. Turning to this clonotype: What it binds is not known.

The same data also went into a second study, on yellow fever vaccine responses in identical twins.

The genes are TRBV5-1 and TRBJ1-6, with D unclear. This receptor was identified in a woman aged 18 to 35 in good health. Sequencing was performed on memory (CD45RO+) T cells sorted from blood. DNA for the CDR3: TGCGCCAGCAGCTTGGATGCTAATAATTCACCCCTCCACTTT. Translating it yields CASSLDANNSPLHF.